Listed below are T cell receptor beta chains from one sample, sequenced in a study of blood T cell repertoires in COVID-19. Only in-frame clones appear in the TCRdb table, and some are missing; sequencing was by immunoSEQ multiplex PCR. The sample carries around 270,000 clones, around nine tenths recorded once. The source material was peripheral blood. These receptors all stem from a man aged 35 to 55 who had recovered from COVID-19. CDR3s include the opening cysteine and the closing phenylalanine or tryptophan. D genes are given only for firm matches. Clone size is given for some rows only: seen once, a few or many times, or a class if the clone is expanded.

J: TRBJ2-3; V: TRBV29-1; size: NA; D: NA; DNA: TGCAGCGTTGATTCGGGGGGCGTAGGGGGTGCAGATACGCAGTATTTT; CDR3: CSVDSGGVGGADTQYF
J: TRBJ1-1; V: TRBV6-2/TRBV6-3; size: NA; D: NA; DNA: TGTGCCAGCAGTCCACGGGGGTGGAGCACTGAAGCTTTCTTT; CDR3: CASSPRGWSTEAFF
J: TRBJ1-2; V: TRBV20-1; size: NA; D: NA; DNA: TGCAGTGCTAGTCATTATGAGGGAGTAATCTATGGCTACACCTTC; CDR3: CSASHYEGVIYGYTF
J: TRBJ2-1; V: TRBV5-1; size: NA; D: TRBD2; DNA: TGCGCCAGCAGCTTGGCCCGGGGACTAGCGAGGCATGAGCAGTTCTTC; CDR3: CASSLARGLARHEQFF
J: TRBJ1-1; V: TRBV12-3/TRBV12-4; size: NA; D: NA; DNA: TGTGCCAGCAGTTTGTACACGGAAGCTTTCTTT; CDR3: CASSLYTEAFF
J: TRBJ1-2; V: TRBV9; size: NA; D: TRBD1; DNA: TGTGCCAGCAGCCCCCTCATCCAGGGGGCGAGTGGCTACACCTTC; CDR3: CASSPLIQGASGYTF
J: TRBJ1-1; V: TRBV6-5; size: NA; D: NA; DNA: TGTGCCAGCAGTCCGGAGCCAGCCGACACTGAAGCTTTCTTT; CDR3: CASSPEPADTEAFF
J: TRBJ1-2; V: TRBV9; size: NA; D: TRBD1; DNA: TGTGCCAGCAGCGTAGATCGGACAGGGATAAACTATGGCTACACCTTC; CDR3: CASSVDRTGINYGYTF
J: TRBJ2-3; V: TRBV5-5; size: NA; D: TRBD1; DNA: TGTGCCAGCAGCTCACAGGGGGCTGGAGATACGCAGTATTTT; CDR3: CASSSQGAGDTQYF
J: TRBJ1-1; V: TRBV7-2; size: once; D: TRBD1; DNA: TGTGCCCTCCGGACAGGGAGCACTGAAGCTTTCTTT; CDR3: CALRTGSTEAFF
J: TRBJ2-2; V: TRBV15; size: NA; D: NA; DNA: TGTGCCACCAGCAGAGATTTGGGGGCCATCAACACCGGGGAGCTGTTTTTT; CDR3: CATSRDLGAINTGELFF
J: TRBJ2-3; V: TRBV2; size: NA; D: TRBD1; DNA: TGTGCCAGCAGCCGGACAGGAATAGGAGATACGCAGTATTTT; CDR3: CASSRTGIGDTQYF
J: TRBJ2-1; V: TRBV29-1; size: few; D: NA; DNA: TGCAGCGTTGCGGGCAGGGTTTCCCATGAGCAGTTCTTC; CDR3: CSVAGRVSHEQFF
J: TRBJ1-4; V: TRBV28; size: once; D: TRBD1; DNA: TGTGCCAGCAGACTCGGACAGGGACGTGAAAAACTGTTTTTT; CDR3: CASRLGQGREKLFF
J: TRBJ2-5; V: TRBV7-6; size: NA; D: TRBD2; DNA: TGTGCCAGCAGCTTAGGTTCTAGCGGGAGGGCCAGGGAGACCCAGTACTTC; CDR3: CASSLGSSGRARETQYF
J: TRBJ2-2; V: TRBV5-1; size: NA; D: NA; DNA: TGCGCCAGCAGCTCGACTAGTTACACCGGGGAGCTGTTTTTT; CDR3: CASSSTSYTGELFF
J: TRBJ2-2; V: TRBV2; size: NA; D: NA; DNA: TGTGCCAGCCTAAGTTATGAGAGGACCGGGGAGCTGTTTTTT; CDR3: CASLSYERTGELFF